This T cell receptor (beta chain) was identified during a study of shared clonotypes between healthy human individuals. J lost 7 bases, V lost 7 bases, and 13 bases had no gene match. The CDR3 totals 15 residues. The germline gives CDR1 SGHTA, CDR2 FQGNSA. The study ran the assay at deep level. Method: immunoSEQ multiplex PCR; TCRdb's copy keeps in-frame clones and lacks some. This table holds about 2.4 million clones, around 90% found once. The chain links TRBV7-2 to TRBJ2-1; TRBD2 agrees at 7 bases. The material sequenced was naive CD4+ T cells sorted from blood. Described subset: CD45RA+ positively selected. The TCR sequence derives from a young man in good health. The CDR3 coding sequence is TGTGCCAGCACCCCGGGGGGAGGTTCAGGTAATGAGCAGTTCTTC. Protein sequence: CASTPGGGSGNEQFF.